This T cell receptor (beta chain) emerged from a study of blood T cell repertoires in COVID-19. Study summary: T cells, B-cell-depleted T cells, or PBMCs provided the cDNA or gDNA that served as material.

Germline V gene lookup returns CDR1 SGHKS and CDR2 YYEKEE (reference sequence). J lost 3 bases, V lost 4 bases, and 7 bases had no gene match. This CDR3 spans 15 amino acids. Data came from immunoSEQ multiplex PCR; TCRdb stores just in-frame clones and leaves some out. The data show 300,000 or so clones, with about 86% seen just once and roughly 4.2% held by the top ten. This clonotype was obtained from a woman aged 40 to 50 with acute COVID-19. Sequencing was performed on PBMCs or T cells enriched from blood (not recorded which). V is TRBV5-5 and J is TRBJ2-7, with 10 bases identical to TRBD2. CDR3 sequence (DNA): TGTGCCAGCAGCACGATAGCGGGAGGTAGCTACGAGCAGTACTTC. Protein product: CASSTIAGGSYEQYF.